A single sample gave rise to the 2 T cell receptor beta chains below, sequenced in a study of vaccination and CD4 T cells after COVID-19. Sample time point: late sampling 161 to 241 days after vaccination in a few convalescent patients. One entry per CDR3 protein, called by TCRdb with MiXCR from the PCR reads. This sample yields tens of thousands of distinct CDR3 sequences, of which 50% are seen a single time; under 6.5% belongs to the top ten. The material was CD4+ T cells from blood, obtained about 7 months after SARS-CoV-2 vaccination. The receptors come from a human donor who had recovered from COVID-19.

This clonotype was found a few times. The V gene is TRBV19, the J gene TRBJ1-5; D is uncertain. CDR1 is LNHDA and CDR2 is SQIVND in the germline V gene (reference sequence). The CDR3 has 12 amino acids. V lost 5 bases, J lost 10 bases, and 12 bases lay in between. CDR3 amino acids: CASSQQEAPQHF. The CDR3 DNA follows: TGTGCCAGTAGTCAGCAGGAAGCTCCCCAGCATTTT.

This clonotype was observed a few times. V usage is TRBV5-4 and J usage is TRBJ2-3; no firm D call. This CDR3 has 16 amino acids. With 6 bases removed from V and 4 bases from J, the gap between germline ends came to 21 bases. The germline gives CDR1 SGHNT, CDR2 YYREEE (reference sequence). CDR3 in amino acids: CASTKGSVNRPDTQYF. The CDR3 region has the DNA TGTGCCAGCACCAAGGGATCCGTCAATCGGCCAGATACGCAGTATTTT. Variable domain in full (rest from reference TRBV5-4 and TRBJ2-3): ETGVTQSPTHLIKTRGQQVTLRCSSQSGHNTVSWYQQALGQGPQFIFQYYREEENGRGNFPPRFSGLQFPNYSSELNVNALELDDSALYLCASTKGSVNRPDTQYFGPGTRLTVL.